The 7 T cell receptor beta chains below were found in one sample sequenced in a study of CD8 T cells in ankylosing spondylitis. TCRdb recomputed calls from the 5' RACE reads with MiXCR, one row per CDR3 protein. This sample carries 210,000 or so distinct CDR3 sequences, roughly 26% of them seen once, and the ten largest clones take about 7%. Sequenced material: blood, either unsorted or a sorted T cell fraction (not recorded which). All receptors derive from a male donor with ankylosing spondylitis or in good health (not recorded which).

The chain employs TRBV6-2 or TRBV6-3 and TRBJ2-2, with 7 bases fitting TRBD1. The J segment lost 4 bases and the V segment lost 6 bases, leaving 8 bases of the junction unmatched. This CDR3 has 15 amino acids. Germline loops: CDR1 MNHEY, CDR2 SVGEGT. The CDR3 spells CASRTYRGGTGELFF. The DNA of the CDR3 is TGTGCCAGCAGAACCTACAGGGGCGGCACCGGGGAGCTGTTTTTT.

The rearrangement joins TRBV20-1 to TRBJ2-7, with TRBD2 matching 14 bases. With V trimmed by 2 bases and J by 1 base, 4 bases remained unmatched. This CDR3 has 16 residues. Germline V gene sequence: CDR1 DFQATT, CDR2 SNEGSKA (reference sequence). The CDR3 loop reads CSARSGTSGSSYEQYF. The CDR3 nucleotides read TGCAGTGCTAGATCCGGGACTAGCGGGAGTTCCTACGAGCAGTACTTC.

In this sample, this clonotype turned up a few times. Written as DNA, the CDR3 is TGTGCCAGCAGCCAAGGACAGTTGAACACTGAAGCTTTCTTT. It specifies CASSQGQLNTEAFF. The chain uses TRBV3-1 and TRBJ1-1; D might be TRBD1 (5 bases). The V gene's germline CDR1 is LGHDT and CDR2 YNNKEL (reference sequence). Trimming took off 1 base at V and 0 bases at J, with 6 bases between the two ends. The CDR3 is 14 residues long.

The gene calls are TRBV7-2 and TRBJ2-2, with 12 bases identical to TRBD2. V lost 4 bases to trimming and J lost 8 bases; unmatched junction nucleotides: 2. CDR3 length: 14 residues. Per germline, CDR1 SGHTA and CDR2 FQGNSA. The chain's CDR3 is CASSSTSGSGELFF. The CDR3 DNA reads as TGTGCCAGCAGCTCGACTAGCGGGAGTGGGGAGCTGTTTTTT.

At least ten counts were recorded for this clonotype. This chain uses TRBV6-2 or TRBV6-3 with TRBJ2-5, with a possible D match to TRBD2 (6 bases). The V gene's germline CDR1 is MNHEY and CDR2 SVGEGT. The V end lost 2 bases, the J end lost 1 base, and 11 bases lay between the germline ends. CDR3 length equals 15 residues. The CDR3 spells CASSYIRTTQETQYF. CDR3 in DNA: TGTGCCAGCAGTTACATTAGGACTACCCAAGAGACCCAGTACTTC.

At least ten counts were recorded for this clonotype. This chain connects TRBV29-1 to TRBJ2-3; D is possibly TRBD1 (8 bases). V was shortened by 6 bases and J by 3 bases, with 19 bases between the two germline ends. The V gene's germline CDR1 is SQVTM and CDR2 ANQGSEA. The CDR3 is 15 residues long. CDR3: CSVGQGGSATDTQYF. The CDR3 DNA sequence: TGCAGCGTCGGACAGGGAGGGTCGGCGACAGATACGCAGTATTTT.

In its sample, this clonotype was seen a few times. The junction departs from the called germline gene at one end, perhaps through a read error. The chain has TRBV11-1 and TRBJ2-2; D tentatively fits TRBD1 or TRBD2 (5 bases each). This CDR3 spans 18 amino acids. Looked up from germline, CDR1 is SGHAT and CDR2 is FQDESV (reference sequence). Here the CDR3 reads CASSLGREKDLNTGELFF. In DNA form, the CDR3 reads TGTGCCAGCAGTTTAGGCAGGGAGAAAGACCTAAACACCGGGGAGCTGTTTTTT.